The present entry profiles one T cell receptor beta chain with its context. TCRdb's copy holds only in-frame clones and misses some; the assay was immunoSEQ multiplex PCR. This sample yields around 300,000 clones, of which around nine tenths are seen a single time; 5% belongs to the top ten. In germline, CDR1 is KGHSH, CDR2 LQKENI. Trimming stripped 5 bases from V and 6 bases from J, with 13 bases between. This CDR3 contains 14 residues. The data originate from a study of Ad26.COV2.S vaccination and SARS-CoV-2 variants. Turning to the study itself: A COV1001 Ad26.COV2.S trial-arm participant provided the sample. By the intramuscular route, Ad26.COV2.S was given once, or twice 56 days apart.

Sample treatment: 15 to 20 received Ad26.COV2.S at low or high dose, single or two shots; roughly five received placebo; per-sample allocation not given. Samples analyzed were those drawn on day 63 after the first vaccine or placebo injection. A Boston adult aged 18-55 years was the donor. The material sequenced was peripheral blood, taken in a trial of Ad26.COV2.S vaccine versus placebo. The chain couples TRBV18 to TRBJ2-2; no clear D gene. The origin of this receptor is a person aged 18-60 years who received the Ad26.COV2.S COVID-19 vaccine or a placebo. The CDR3 region is CASSVTVSAGELFF. DNA for the CDR3: TGTGCCAGCTCAGTCACAGTCTCTGCCGGGGAGCTGTTTTTT.